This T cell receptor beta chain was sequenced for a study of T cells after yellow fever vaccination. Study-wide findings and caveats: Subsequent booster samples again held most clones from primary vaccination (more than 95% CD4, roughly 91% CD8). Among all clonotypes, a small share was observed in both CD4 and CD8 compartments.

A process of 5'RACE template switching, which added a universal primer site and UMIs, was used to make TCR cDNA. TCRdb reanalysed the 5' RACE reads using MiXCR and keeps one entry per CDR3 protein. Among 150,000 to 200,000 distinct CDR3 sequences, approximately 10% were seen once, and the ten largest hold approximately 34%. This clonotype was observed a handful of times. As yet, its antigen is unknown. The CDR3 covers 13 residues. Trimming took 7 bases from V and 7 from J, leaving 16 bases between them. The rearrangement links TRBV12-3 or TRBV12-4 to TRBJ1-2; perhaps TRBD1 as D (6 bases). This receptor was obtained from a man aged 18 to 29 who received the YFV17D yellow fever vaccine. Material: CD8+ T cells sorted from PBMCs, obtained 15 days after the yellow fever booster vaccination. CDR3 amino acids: CASTRPGEVGYTF. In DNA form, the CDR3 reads TGTGCCAGCACTCGACCAGGGGAGGTTGGCTACACCTTC.